This is a list of T cell receptor beta chains from one sample in a study of vaccination and CD4 T cells after COVID-19. TCRdb used MiXCR to reprocess the PCR reads, holding one entry per CDR3 protein. The repertoire consists of fewer than 20,000 distinct CDR3 sequences, with 54% occurring once and the leading ten covering about 30%. These receptors' targets are unknown. Source: cultured CD4+ T cells from blood, taken after SARS-CoV-2 vaccination. The receptors originated from a human donor with COVID-19. CDR3s include the opening cysteine and the closing phenylalanine or tryptophan. Fields, in order: V gene, J gene, D gene, clone size, CDR3 protein, CDR3 DNA. D genes are given only for firm matches. Clone size is not always given. Where it is, it says once, few, many or a class for expanded clones.

>TRBV6-1|TRBJ2-1|.|.
CASSEAPQVQRHNEQFF
TGTGCCAGCAGTGAAGCCCCACAGGTCCAGAGACACAATGAGCAGTTCTTC
>TRBV23-1|TRBJ1-6|.|.
CASSPFITGRSYNSPLHF
TGCGCCAGCAGCCCTTTCATCACGGGACGGAGCTATAATTCACCCCTCCACTTT
>TRBV10-2|TRBJ2-2|TRBD2|.
CASTHGRSGETGELFF
TGCGCCAGCACCCACGGTCGTAGCGGGGAAACCGGGGAGCTGTTTTTT
>TRBV6-1|TRBJ2-5|TRBD2|.
CASSTRAGSETQYF
TGTGCCAGCAGTACCAGAGCGGGGTCCGAGACCCAGTACTTC
>TRBV7-2|TRBJ2-7|.|.
CASSPDFGGAAEQYF
TGTGCCAGCAGCCCAGACTTTGGTGGGGCGGCCGAGCAGTACTTC
>TRBV27|TRBJ2-1|.|few
CASRELSGTEQFF
TGTGCCAGCAGAGAACTCAGCGGGACAGAGCAGTTCTTC
>TRBV12-3/TRBV12-4|TRBJ1-5|.|.
CASSSSGWSQPQHF
TGTGCCAGCAGCTCCTCCGGGTGGAGTCAGCCCCAGCATTTT
>TRBV25-1|TRBJ1-1|.|.
CASRDRLTRNTEAFF
TGTGCCAGCAGAGACCGCCTCACAAGGAACACTGAAGCTTTCTTT
>TRBV11-1|TRBJ1-1|.|.
CASSPGAANTEAFF
TGTGCCAGCAGCCCGGGAGCGGCAAACACTGAAGCTTTCTTT
>TRBV30|TRBJ1-3|.|.
CAWSVAAAGNIIYF
TGTGCCTGGAGTGTTGCGGCAGCTGGAAACATCATATATTTT
>TRBV7-2|TRBJ2-5|.|.
CASSRRDAETQYF
TGTGCCAGCAGCCGCCGGGACGCGGAGACCCAGTACTTC
>TRBV7-2|TRBJ2-2|TRBD1|.
CASSTGQGATNTGELFF
TGTGCCAGCAGCACCGGACAGGGGGCGACGAATACCGGGGAGCTGTTTTTT
>TRBV24-1|TRBJ1-1|.|few
CATSDLGVRAEAFF
TGTGCCACCAGTGATTTGGGGGTCCGTGCTGAAGCTTTCTTT
>TRBV7-2|TRBJ1-2|.|.
CASSSKGQEGGYTF
TGTGCCAGCAGTTCTAAAGGGCAGGAAGGAGGCTACACCTTC
>TRBV6-5|TRBJ1-1|.|.
CASSWGSEAFF
TGTGCCAGCAGTTGGGGGAGTGAAGCTTTCTTT
>TRBV14|TRBJ1-6|TRBD1|once
CASSQSGGGNSPLHF
TGTGCCAGCAGCCAATCAGGGGGGGGTAATTCACCCCTCCACTTT
>TRBV7-2|TRBJ2-1|TRBD2|few
CASSSERGGRVNNEQFF
TGTGCCAGCAGCTCCGAGCGGGGGGGTCGGGTAAACAATGAGCAGTTCTTC
>TRBV7-2|TRBJ2-2|.|.
CASSLFLRGAGELFF
TGTGCCAGCAGCTTATTTTTGAGGGGGGCCGGGGAGCTGTTTTTT
>TRBV7-9|TRBJ2-5|.|.
CASSLEAQGSETQYF
TGTGCCAGCAGCTTAGAAGCACAGGGCTCAGAGACCCAGTACTTC
>TRBV6-2/TRBV6-3|TRBJ2-5|TRBD2|.
CASSSGATSGPRETQYF
TGTGCCAGCAGTTCGGGGGCTACTAGCGGGCCTCGGGAGACCCAGTACTTC
>TRBV6-1|TRBJ1-6|TRBD1|.
CASSATGGYNSPLHF
TGTGCCAGCAGTGCAACAGGGGGATATAATTCACCCCTCCACTTT
>TRBV11-2|TRBJ1-2|.|few
CASSQPLRSGYTF
TGTGCCAGCAGCCAGCCGCTAAGGTCTGGCTACACCTTC
>TRBV19|TRBJ1-5|TRBD1|.
CASSIGSAGTGSQPQHF
TGTGCCAGTAGTATAGGGAGTGCCGGGACAGGGTCACAGCCCCAGCATTTT
>TRBV7-9|TRBJ1-1|.|few
CASSTRGGGNTEAFF
TGTGCCAGCAGCACTCGGGGGGGAGGGAACACTGAAGCTTTCTTT
>TRBV7-2|TRBJ2-7|.|few
CASSSSVDEQYF
TGTGCCAGCAGCTCCAGTGTCGACGAGCAGTACTTC
>TRBV2|TRBJ1-1|TRBD1|.
CASNLGQGAFRAFF
TGTGCCAGCAACCTTGGACAGGGGGCGTTCCGGGCTTTCTTT
>TRBV7-9|TRBJ2-4|TRBD2|.
CASSRGLAGTLAKNIQYF
TGTGCCAGCAGCCGCGGACTAGCGGGGACCCTAGCCAAAAACATTCAGTACTTC
>TRBV7-9|TRBJ2-5|.|.
CASSLQPGGETQYF
TGTGCCAGCAGCTTACAACCCGGCGGGGAGACCCAGTACTTC